These T cell receptor beta chains were read from a single sample in a study of metastatic and nonmetastatic thyroid tumors. TCRdb reanalyzed the PCR reads via MiXCR. The sample has 20,000 or so clones, approximately 23% seen once; the top ten hold around 12%. Sequencing was performed on tumor tissue. The source is a female donor with papillary thyroid cancer or a benign thyroid nodule (not recorded which). Some clones in this sample may be carry-over from other donors' samples. The CDR3 runs from the conserved cysteine through the conserved F or W. D genes are given only for firm matches. The size field is filled for only some rows; it gives once, few, many or a size class.

cdr3_aa | cdr3_nt | d_call | j_call | clone_size | v_call
CASSPAEDRAGELFF | TGTGCCAGCAGCCCCGCGGAAGATCGGGCCGGGGAGCTGTTTTTT | . | TRBJ2-2 | few | TRBV6-4
CAISQNPGLANDNEQFF | TGTGCCATCAGTCAAAATCCGGGACTAGCGAATGACAATGAGCAGTTCTTC | TRBD2 | TRBJ2-1 | . | TRBV10-3
CASSLTGKTGELFF | TGTGCCAGCAGTTTAACAGGGAAAACCGGGGAGCTGTTTTTT | . | TRBJ2-2 | many | TRBV12-3/TRBV12-4
CSAAGQGADTGELFF | TGCAGTGCTGCTGGACAGGGGGCAGACACCGGGGAGCTGTTTTTT | TRBD1 | TRBJ2-2 | . | TRBV20-1
CASSFSQTSGPTDTQYF | TGTGCCAGCAGTTTTTCCCAGACTAGCGGGCCCACAGATACGCAGTATTTT | TRBD2 | TRBJ2-3 | many | TRBV6-6
CASSNRTGTETQYF | TGTGCCAGCTCAAACCGTACAGGGACGGAGACCCAGTACTTC | . | TRBJ2-5 | many | TRBV18
CASSTGTGNTIYF | TGCGCCAGCAGCACGGGTACTGGAAACACCATATATTTT | . | TRBJ1-3 | many | TRBV4-3
CATSDRQRGYNEQFF | TGTGCCACCAGTGACCGTCAGCGTGGCTACAATGAGCAGTTCTTC | . | TRBJ2-1 | . | TRBV24-1
CASSEYGTDEQYF | TGTGCCAGCAGTGAATACGGGACCGACGAGCAGTACTTC | . | TRBJ2-7 | few | TRBV2
CASSYLAGATGANVLTF | TGTGCCAGCAGTTACCTAGCGGGAGCCACTGGGGCCAACGTCCTGACTTTC | TRBD2 | TRBJ2-6 | many | TRBV6-2/TRBV6-3
CASRPLDNEQFF | TGTGCCAGCAGACCATTAGACAATGAGCAGTTCTTC | . | TRBJ2-1 | few | TRBV11-2
CASSLASGVVDEQFF | TGTGCCAGCAGCTTAGCTTCGGGAGTAGTCGATGAGCAGTTCTTC | . | TRBJ2-1 | many | TRBV5-4
CASSFRRTGSSYEQYF | TGTGCCAGCAGTTTCCGGAGGACGGGAAGCTCCTACGAGCAGTACTTC | . | TRBJ2-7 | few | TRBV28
CASSQDLLPGGYTF | TGTGCCAGCAGCCAAGATCTCCTCCCGGGTGGCTACACCTTC | . | TRBJ1-2 | . | TRBV3-1
CASSSGTGEGNTEAFF | TGTGCCAGCAGTTCTGGGACAGGGGAGGGGAACACTGAAGCTTTCTTT | TRBD1 | TRBJ1-1 | few | TRBV6-2/TRBV6-3
CASGGTGLGEKLFF | TGTGCCAGCGGAGGTACAGGGTTGGGTGAAAAACTGTTTTTT | . | TRBJ1-4 | few | TRBV6-1
CASSSVRSSHEQYF | TGTGCCAGCAGTTCAGTCAGGAGCTCCCACGAGCAGTACTTC | . | TRBJ2-7 | . | TRBV28
CASSLGRGASEQYF | TGTGCCAGCAGCTTAGGTCGGGGGGCCAGCGAGCAGTACTTC | . | TRBJ2-7 | . | TRBV7-9
CASSPQTGSGNTIYF | TGTGCCAGCAGCCCCCAGACAGGGTCTGGAAACACCATATATTTT | TRBD1 | TRBJ1-3 | . | TRBV11-3
CASSPGLSTEQFF | TGTGCCAGCAGCCCGGGACTATCGACTGAGCAGTTCTTC | TRBD2 | TRBJ2-1 | . | TRBV7-9
CASSQDRFPWVQYF | TGCGCCAGCAGCCAAGATAGGTTCCCATGGGTCCAGTACTTC | . | TRBJ2-5 | . | TRBV4-3
CASSPGTLQFF | TGTGCCAGCAGCCCCGGAACTTTGCAGTTCTTC | . | TRBJ2-1 | many | TRBV7-3
CASRTGQGGLGLQETQYF | TGTGCCAGCAGAACTGGACAGGGAGGATTGGGGCTCCAAGAGACCCAGTACTTC | TRBD1 | TRBJ2-5 | medium-sized | TRBV28
CASSGGRGSTEAFF | TGTGCCAGCAGCGGGGGCAGGGGCTCCACTGAAGCTTTCTTT | . | TRBJ1-1 | . | TRBV11-3
CASSNGASGTYEQYF | TGTGCCAGCAGTAACGGGGCTAGCGGGACCTACGAGCAGTACTTC | TRBD2 | TRBJ2-7 | many | TRBV6-1
CASSSGTGVWAEAFF | TGTGCCAGCAGCTCCGGAACAGGGGTCTGGGCTGAAGCTTTCTTT | TRBD1 | TRBJ1-1 | few | TRBV6-1
CASSFRGNTEAFF | TGCGCCAGCAGCTTCAGGGGGAACACTGAAGCTTTCTTT | . | TRBJ1-1 | few | TRBV5-1
CSADGSDSHTEAFF | TGCAGTGCAGACGGATCCGACAGCCACACTGAAGCTTTCTTT | . | TRBJ1-1 | many | TRBV20-1
CASSIVNREVGEQYF | TGTGCCAGTAGTATAGTTAATCGGGAGGTCGGCGAGCAGTACTTC | TRBD2 | TRBJ2-7 | few | TRBV19
CSASGAGRNYGYTF | TGCAGTGCTAGCGGGGCCGGCAGGAACTATGGCTACACCTTC | . | TRBJ1-2 | few | TRBV20-1
CASSASEHNSPLHF | TGTGCCAGCAGTGCGTCAGAACATAATTCACCCCTCCACTTT | . | TRBJ1-6 | few | TRBV6-1
CAISESQGAGPYGYTF | TGTGCCATCAGTGAGTCACAGGGGGCTGGACCCTATGGCTACACCTTC | TRBD1 | TRBJ1-2 | few | TRBV10-3
CASSLTNSYEQYF | TGTGCCAGCAGTTTAACAAATTCCTACGAGCAGTACTTC | . | TRBJ2-7 | . | TRBV28
CASSPGQGTDYGYTF | TGTGCCAGCAGCCCCGGACAGGGGACCGACTATGGCTACACCTTC | TRBD1 | TRBJ1-2 | . | TRBV7-9
CASSPLAQETQYF | TGTGCCAGCAGCCCACTAGCTCAAGAGACCCAGTACTTC | . | TRBJ2-5 | few | TRBV27